This is a list of T cell receptor beta chains from one sample in a study of beta chain features in type 1 diabetes. Method: immunoSEQ multiplex PCR; TCRdb's copy keeps in-frame clones and lacks some. Among approximately 470,000 clones listed, over 25% were seen once. Source material: naive CD4+ T cells from blood. The receptor source for this set is a man between 18 and 29 years old in good health. CDR3s include the opening cysteine and the closing phenylalanine or tryptophan. D genes are given only for firm matches. Size is stated for part of the rows, as once, few or many counts, or as a class when the clone is expanded.

TGTGCCAGCAGCCGGTCATCTCGGGGCTATGGCTACACCTTC	CASSRSSRGYGYTF	NA	NA	TRBV14	TRBJ1-2
TGTGCCAGCACCGGCAGCACAGATACGCAGTATTTT	CASTGSTDTQYF	NA	few	TRBV7-9	TRBJ2-3
TGTGCCAGCAGTTTGGCGTGGGCCTCCTACAATGAGCAGTTCTTC	CASSLAWASYNEQFF	NA	few	TRBV7-3	TRBJ2-1
TGTGCCTGGAGTGCCGGACTAGCGGGGGCCTACGAGCAGTACTTC	CAWSAGLAGAYEQYF	TRBD2	NA	TRBV30	TRBJ2-7
TGTGCCACCAGCGGGGCCCTGGGACTAGCGGACTACAATGAGCAGTTCTTC	CATSGALGLADYNEQFF	TRBD2	few	TRBV15	TRBJ2-1
TGTGCCAGCAGAAAACAGGGGGCTGGGGCCAACGTCCTGACTTTC	CASRKQGAGANVLTF	TRBD1	NA	TRBV25-1	TRBJ2-6
TGTGCCAGCACGGGACTACACTCCTACGAGCAGTACTTC	CASTGLHSYEQYF	TRBD2	few	TRBV7-2	TRBJ2-7
TGTGCTAGCAGCTACCGACAGACGTTTGGGAATGAGCAGTTCTTC	CASSYRQTFGNEQFF	NA	few	TRBV7-7	TRBJ2-1
TGTGCCAGCAGCACACGTCAGGGGCTCAACGAGCAGTACTTC	CASSTRQGLNEQYF	NA	NA	TRBV7-2	TRBJ2-7
TGTGCCAGCACCGGTCTAGCGGGGGCGAACACCGGGGAGCTGTTTTTT	CASTGLAGANTGELFF	TRBD2	few	TRBV28	TRBJ2-2
TGTGCCTGGAGTACCCAGAGCACAGATACGCAGTATTTT	CAWSTQSTDTQYF	NA	few	TRBV30	TRBJ2-3
TGTGCCAGCTCACCTGGACTAGCGGGAGCCCAGGATGAGCAGTTCTTC	CASSPGLAGAQDEQFF	TRBD2	NA	TRBV18	TRBJ2-1
TGTGCCAGCAGCGCCAGGGGACAGGCTTCGTCTGGGGCCAACGTCCTGACTTTC	CASSARGQASSGANVLTF	TRBD1	NA	TRBV9	TRBJ2-6
TGTGCCAGCTCACCAAGTGAGGGACAGGGCTACGAGCAGTACTTC	CASSPSEGQGYEQYF	TRBD1	few	TRBV18	TRBJ2-7
TGCGCCAGCAGCCAGCAGGGAGGAGGCTACACCTTC	CASSQQGGGYTF	NA	few	TRBV4-1	TRBJ1-2
TGCAGCGCACTGGGGGAAGCCAATCAGCCCCAGCATTTT	CSALGEANQPQHF	NA	few	TRBV29-1	TRBJ1-5
TGTGCCAGCAGCCCGAGGGCCAGGGAGTCCACAGATACGCAGTATTTT	CASSPRARESTDTQYF	NA	NA	TRBV5-6	TRBJ2-3
TGTGCCAGCAGCTTCGACACGAACTATGGCTACACCTTC	CASSFDTNYGYTF	NA	NA	TRBV7-2	TRBJ1-2
TGTGCCAGCAGCGTAGTTAGCGGGAGTGGGACCGGGGAGCTGTTTTTT	CASSVVSGSGTGELFF	TRBD2	NA	TRBV9	TRBJ2-2
TGTGCCTGGAGTGTACGTCGGGTGACCGGGATGGAGCAGTACTTC	CAWSVRRVTGMEQYF	NA	few	TRBV30	TRBJ2-7
TGTGCCAGCAGCGCCCGAGGACTAGCCGTCAATGAGCAGTTCTTC	CASSARGLAVNEQFF	TRBD2	NA	TRBV9	TRBJ2-1
TGTGCCAGCAGCTTAATACCGGCGCGAACTAATGAGCAGTTCTTC	CASSLIPARTNEQFF	NA	NA	TRBV7-2	TRBJ2-1
TGTGCCAGCAGCTCAACGCAGTTAGCCAAAAACATTCAGTACTTC	CASSSTQLAKNIQYF	NA	NA	TRBV6-5	TRBJ2-4
TGCGCCAGCAGTCGGATTATCGGACAGGATTTATACGAGCAGTACTTC	CASSRIIGQDLYEQYF	TRBD1	NA	TRBV23-1	TRBJ2-7
TGTGCCAGCAGTTTATCCGCGGCTCTCTCCTACGAGCAGTACTTC	CASSLSAALSYEQYF	NA	few	TRBV28	TRBJ2-7
TGTGCCAGCAGCTTAGACAGGGAAGAGACCCAGTACTTC	CASSLDREETQYF	NA	NA	TRBV11-3	TRBJ2-5
TGCGCCAGCAGCTTGGCAGGGACAGATACGCAGTATTTT	CASSLAGTDTQYF	NA	few	TRBV5-1	TRBJ2-3
TGTGCCAGCAGCATGGCCCGCACAGATACGCAGTATTTT	CASSMARTDTQYF	NA	few	TRBV27	TRBJ2-3
TGTGCCAGCAGCTTAGACTCCTACAATGAGCAGTTCTTC	CASSLDSYNEQFF	NA	few	TRBV7-2	TRBJ2-1
TGTGCCATCATGGGAGAGGATACGCAGTATTTT	CAIMGEDTQYF	NA	NA	TRBV10-3	TRBJ2-3
TGTGCCAGCAGCCAAATGACAGATACGCAGTATTTT	CASSQMTDTQYF	NA	NA	TRBV4-2	TRBJ2-3
TGTGCCAGCAGCTTAGTGGGAGGGGGTCAAGATACGCAGTATTTT	CASSLVGGGQDTQYF	NA	NA	TRBV7-2	TRBJ2-3
TGTGCCACCAGCAGAGGGGCGTCTAGCGGCACAGATACGCAGTATTTT	CATSRGASSGTDTQYF	NA	few	TRBV15	TRBJ2-3
TGTGCCAGCAGTGGACTAGCGAAAGAGACCCAGTACTTC	CASSGLAKETQYF	TRBD2	few	TRBV28	TRBJ2-5
TGTGCCAGCAGTCCTTTCCCTTTTAGGGGACAGAGAGACTACGAGCAGTACTTC	CASSPFPFRGQRDYEQYF	TRBD1	NA	TRBV27	TRBJ2-7
TGTGCCTGGAGGCAGGGGGCCACTGAAGCTTTCTTT	CAWRQGATEAFF	TRBD1	NA	TRBV30	TRBJ1-1